These 5 T cell receptor beta chains came from one sample sequenced in a study. TCRdb fed the RT-PCR reads into MiXCR, producing one record per CDR3 protein. The table shows more than 550,000 distinct CDR3 sequences, with over 12% occurring only once. The sequenced sample was memory CD4+ T cells from blood. These receptors were obtained from a female donor in good health, serving as a healthy control.

This clonotype was recorded a few times. This chain uses TRBV10-3 with TRBJ2-1; 12 bases align to TRBD2. Trimming at V came to 10 bases and at J to 8 bases, leaving 6 bases not matched to a gene. This CDR3 spans 13 amino acids. Germline loops: CDR1 ENHRY, CDR2 SYGVKD. CDR3 in DNA: TGTGCCACCCTAGCGGGAGGGCCCGATGAGCAGTTCTTC. This sequence encodes CATLAGGPDEQFF.

V is TRBV6-1 and J is TRBJ2-4, with D hard to call. Trimming stripped 7 bases from V and 6 bases from J, with 10 bases between. The CDR3 is 12 residues long. Germline V gives CDR1 MNHNS, CDR2 SASEGT. CDR3 sequence (DNA): TGTGCCAGCACAGCAGATTCAAACATTCAGTACTTC. Amino acids: CASTADSNIQYF.

This clonotype was seen more than once but under ten times. This rearrangement joins TRBV10-3 to TRBJ2-3; no clear D. Trimming stripped 3 bases from V and 3 bases from J, with 4 bases between. CDR1 and CDR2 from the germline V gene are ENHRY and SYGVKD. This CDR3 has 12 amino acids. The CDR3 DNA follows: TGTGCCATCAGTGACTCAACAGATACGCAGTATTTT. Protein sequence: CAISDSTDTQYF.

The chain employs TRBV20-1 and TRBJ1-5; 7 bases fit TRBD1. V lost 0 bases and J lost 0; bases outside the gene matches: 8. The germline V gene has CDR1 DFQATT and CDR2 SNEGSKA (reference sequence). CDR3 size: 17 residues. CDR3 sequence (DNA): TGCAGTGCTAGAGATCAGGGGGTCTCTTATAGCAATCAGCCCCAGCATTTT. It translates to CSARDQGVSYSNQPQHF.

The table lists this clonotype with a few counts. This chain links TRBV11-2 with TRBJ2-2; TRBD2 matches at 11 bases. This CDR3 is 19 amino acids long. Per germline, CDR1 SGHAT and CDR2 FQNNGV. The V and J ends lost 6 bases and 1 base, in that order; junction bases with no gene match: 13. The CDR3 sequence: CASRGFSGRAGENTGELFF. The DNA for the CDR3 is TGTGCCAGCAGGGGATTTAGCGGGAGGGCCGGGGAGAACACCGGGGAGCTGTTTTTT.